The 18 T cell receptor beta chains presented below share a single source sample, sequenced in a study of tumor-infiltrating lymphocytes in primary liver carcinoma. The tissue used was unsorted bulk material of about 17-33 mg. RNA and DNA were co-extracted from it with the AllPrep DNA/RNA mini kit. TCR beta cDNA was prepared out of around 460 ng total RNA by means of a constant-region primer. Sequencing libraries for TCR beta derived from three nested multiplex PCR rounds that used slightly modified ARM-PCR. The first two PCR rounds used TRBV1-TRBV30 primers with a Cbeta primer, nine to eleven cycles each. TCRdb passed the multiplex PCR reads through MiXCR, listing each CDR3 protein once. The data show fewer than 40,000 distinct CDR3 sequences, 70% to 80% seen once. Sequenced sample: liver tumor tissue from sampling region 3. Noted subset: tumor region T3, left-lateral pole. The origin of the receptors is a woman aged 30 to 39 with primary liver carcinoma and hepatitis B virus infection.

This clonotype was seen at least ten times. The junction differs from germline at one of its ends, possibly a read error. The chain carries TRBV11-2 and TRBJ2-1; TRBD1 aligns across 8 bases. The CDR3 is 13 amino acids. The germline gives CDR1 SGHAT, CDR2 FQNNGV. The CDR3 is CASSLDRDDELFF. The CDR3 DNA reads as TGTGCCAGCAGCTTGGACAGGGATGATGAGCTGTTCTTC.

The chain joins TRBV6-5 to TRBJ1-2; 7 bases line up with TRBD1. From germline, CDR1 is MNHEY and CDR2 SVGAGI. The V gene end was trimmed by 0 bases and the J gene end by 4 bases; junction bases not matched to a gene: 5. The CDR3 contains 15 residues. DNA of the CDR3: TGTGCCAGCAGTTACTCGCCAGGGGGTATCTATGGCTACACCTTC. It is translated as CASSYSPGGIYGYTF.

With regard to this clonotype: Sequence at one end of the junction differs from germline and may be a read error. V usage is TRBV11-2 and J usage is TRBJ2-1; D unclear. Germline loops: CDR1 SGHAT, CDR2 FQNNGV. The CDR3 is made up of 13 amino acids. CDR3 DNA: TGTGTCAGCAGCTCATCGGTTACGAATGGGCAGTTCTTC. Protein sequence: CVSSSSVTNGQFF.

Of note for this clonotype: A much larger clone lies a single base off, so this may be a read error. This chain uses TRBV11-2 with TRBJ1-1, with D possibly being TRBD1 (5 bases). The CDR3 is 15 amino acids. Per germline, CDR1 SGHAT and CDR2 FQNNGV. Trimming took 0 bases from V and 4 from J, leaving 12 bases between them. The CDR3 DNA sequence: TGTGCCAGCAGCTTAGAGAGGGGTGGCAGCACTGAAGCTTTCTTT. It encodes CASSLERGGSTEAFF.

This clonotype was seen more than once but under ten times. The chain uses TRBV29-1 and TRBJ1-2; tentatively, D is TRBD1 (6 bases). V lost 6 bases and J lost 4, with 9 bases in between. The CDR3 totals 11 residues. Germline V lookup: CDR1 SQVTM, CDR2 ANQGSEA. This chain's CDR3 is CSVSGAYGYTF. Written as DNA, the CDR3 is TGCAGCGTCTCGGGGGCCTATGGCTACACCTTC.

This clonotype was seen just once. One end of the junction varies from germline; a read error may be responsible. The chain combines TRBV24-1 with TRBJ2-3; D possibly corresponds to TRBD1 (6 bases). CDR3 length: 17 residues. Germline CDR1 reads KGHDR; CDR2 reads SFDVKD. CDR3 bases: TGTGTCACCAGTGATGATATAGGGACAACCCCCGGAGATACGCAGTATTTT. Translation gives CVTSDDIGTTPGDTQYF.

Points on this clonotype: Since a much larger clone is just one base distant, this may be a read error. The chain employs TRBV11-2 and TRBJ2-7, with a tentative D call TRBD1 (6 bases). The CDR3 is 15 amino acids. V dropped 3 bases and J dropped 2 bases, with 14 bases sitting between them. The V gene's germline CDR1 is SGHAT and CDR2 FQNNGV. The CDR3 is CASSFLQGPPYEQYF. Here the CDR3 DNA reads TGTGCCAGCAGCTTTCTACAGGGACCCCCCTACGAGCAGTACTTC.

Turning to this clonotype: Mismatch with germline at one junction end may stem from a read error. This chain uses TRBV12-3 or TRBV12-4 with TRBJ2-1; unclear D gene. The CDR3 totals 12 residues. The CDR3, as DNA: TGTGCCAGCAACTTAATGTTAAGCGAGCTGTTCTTC. Translation gives CASNLMLSELFF.

To note about this clonotype: An end of the junction does not agree with germline; a read error may underlie this. The rearrangement joins TRBV11-2 to TRBJ1-2; D is uncertain. CDR1 is SGHAT, CDR2 FQNNGV, per germline. There are 15 residues in the CDR3. The CDR3 sequence is CASSLDGMAERGYIF. CDR3 nucleotide sequence: TGTGCCAGCAGCTTAGATGGGATGGCAGAGAGAGGATACATCTTC. The full variable domain, its missing parts supplied by reference TRBV11-2 and TRBJ1-2, is EAGVAQSPRYKIIEKRQSVAFWCNPISGHATLYWYQQILGQGPKLLIQFQNNGVVDDSQLPKDRFSAERLKGVDSTLKIQPAKLEDSAVYLCASSLDGMAERGYIFGSGTRLTVV.

The chain's CDR3 is CASSTYTGNEETQYF. CDR3 DNA sequence: TGTGCCAGCAGCACCTACACCGGGAATGAAGAGACCCAGTACTTC. The chain joins TRBV12-3 or TRBV12-4 to TRBJ2-5, with D maybe TRBD2 (5 bases). The CDR3 covers 15 residues. V shed 6 bases and J shed 3 bases, with 17 bases lying between them.

This clonotype has a single count. Likely a read error: the CDR3 ends without its conserved phenylalanine or tryptophan. In DNA, the CDR3 is TGTGCCAGCAGCCAAGATAGGAGAGGATCCTCCTACGAGCAGTACATC. This translates into CASSQDRRGSSYEQYI. The rearrangement uses TRBV4-2 and TRBJ2-7; D is unresolved. Deletions cut 0 bases from V and 0 bases from J, with 12 bases between. The CDR3 runs 16 residues. In germline, CDR1 is LGHNA, CDR2 YNFKEQ.

V is TRBV11-2 and J is TRBJ2-1; possibly TRBD2 for D (7 bases). Germline V CDR1 and CDR2: SGHAT, FQNNGV. This CDR3 contains 16 residues. Trimming cost V 7 bases and J 0 bases, with 16 bases left between them. CDR3 sequence (DNA): TGTGCCAGCATGGAGGGGGGGATAACCTCCTACAATGAGCAGTTCTTC. It encodes CASMEGGITSYNEQFF.

This clonotype was seen only a few times. Just one base apart from a much larger clone, this may be a read error. The V gene is TRBV11-2, the J gene TRBJ2-1; a weak D match, TRBD2 (6 bases). Trimming removed 1 base at V and 11 bases at J, with 18 bases between. This CDR3 has 15 residues. Germline CDR1 and CDR2: SGHAT and FQNNGV. This CDR3 reads CASSLVSGEGSKQFF. As DNA, the CDR3 is TGTGCCAGCAGCTTAGTGTCGGGGGAAGGTAGCAAGCAGTTCTTC.

The table lists this clonotype with many counts. The chain employs TRBV29-1 and TRBJ2-4; 14 bases are shared with TRBD2. This CDR3 has 19 amino acids. V trimming: 7 bases; J trimming: 0 bases; junction bases outside the gene matches: 14. Germline V gene lookup returns CDR1 SQVTM and CDR2 ANQGSEA. CDR3 loop: CSAPAGTSGRKLAKNIQYF. The CDR3 coding sequence is TGCAGCGCCCCCGCCGGGACTAGCGGGAGAAAGCTAGCCAAAAACATTCAGTACTTC.

This clonotype was detected only a few times. A read error may be the cause here, since a much bigger clone is one base away. The J gene is TRBJ2-2, the V gene TRBV11-2, with TRBD1 identical over 7 bases. The CDR3 runs 15 residues. CDR1 is SGHAT and CDR2 is FQNNGV in the germline V gene. V lost 7 bases to trimming and J lost 1 base; unmatched junction nucleotides: 6. CDR3 loop: CASNTTGQNTGELFF. The DNA for the CDR3 is TGTGCCAGCAATACGACAGGGCAGAACACCGGGGAGCTGTTTTTT.

Notes on this clonotype: The junction differs from germline at one of its ends, possibly a read error. The chain carries TRBV7-8 and TRBJ2-6; D could derive from TRBD1 or TRBD2 (5 bases each). The germline V gene has CDR1 SGHVS and CDR2 FQNEAQ. The CDR3 is made up of 16 amino acids. CDR3 in amino acids: CASSLVLGSGTNALTF. CDR3 bases: TGTGCCAGCAGCTTAGTTTTAGGTTCTGGGACCAACGCCCTGACTTTC.

The chain carries TRBV13 and TRBJ2-1, with a tentative D call TRBD2 (6 bases). The CDR3 is 13 amino acids. Germline lookup yields CDR1 PRHDT and CDR2 FYEKMQ (reference sequence). Trimming removed 6 bases at V and 9 bases at J, with 15 bases between. The CDR3 DNA reads TGTGCCAGCAGGGAGGGGAACGAGAGTGAGCAGTTCTTC. Its translation is CASREGNESEQFF.

Comments on this clonotype: A clone one base away is much larger, so this may be a read error. It is likely a read error, because the conserved phenylalanine at the end of the CDR3 is missing. This chain uses TRBV11-3 with TRBJ2-3, with 7 positions matching TRBD1. The CDR3 has 15 residues. Per germline, CDR1 SGHNT and CDR2 YENEEA. The V and J ends lost 2 bases and 4 bases, in that order; junction bases with no gene match: 6. CDR3 loop: CASSLMGQSPDTQYL. Written as DNA, the CDR3 is TGTGCCAGCAGCTTAATGGGACAGTCCCCAGATACGCAGTATTTG.